This T cell receptor (beta chain) was recorded in a study of blood T cells in healthy people across ages. The study, taken as a whole, reports: Long-lived donors carried more naive CD4+ cells and greater diversity than aged donors.

Germline V gives CDR1 SGHVS, CDR2 FNYEAQ. The CDR3 loop spans 18 amino acids. After removal of 4 bases from V and 2 bases from J, the junction contained 8 bases not matched to a gene. PCR was performed a second time for roughly 7 to 12 cycles using a sample-barcoded 5' primer and a J-beta primer mix. In TCRdb, the 5' RACE reads were re-called with MiXCR into one record per CDR3 protein. The sample lists under 2 million distinct CDR3 sequences; roughly 32% were seen once. This clonotype was counted only a few times. Its antigen is not identified. Every sample had a minimum of 6.5 million PBMCs isolated.

The sequence derives from a woman aged 30 to 39 in good health. This chain connects TRBV7-6 to TRBJ2-2; TRBD2 matches at 12 bases. Source material: blood. The CDR3 spells CASSSPASGRDNTGELFF. CDR3 DNA sequence: TGTGCCAGCAGCTCCCCTGCTAGCGGGAGGGATAACACCGGGGAGCTGTTTTTT.